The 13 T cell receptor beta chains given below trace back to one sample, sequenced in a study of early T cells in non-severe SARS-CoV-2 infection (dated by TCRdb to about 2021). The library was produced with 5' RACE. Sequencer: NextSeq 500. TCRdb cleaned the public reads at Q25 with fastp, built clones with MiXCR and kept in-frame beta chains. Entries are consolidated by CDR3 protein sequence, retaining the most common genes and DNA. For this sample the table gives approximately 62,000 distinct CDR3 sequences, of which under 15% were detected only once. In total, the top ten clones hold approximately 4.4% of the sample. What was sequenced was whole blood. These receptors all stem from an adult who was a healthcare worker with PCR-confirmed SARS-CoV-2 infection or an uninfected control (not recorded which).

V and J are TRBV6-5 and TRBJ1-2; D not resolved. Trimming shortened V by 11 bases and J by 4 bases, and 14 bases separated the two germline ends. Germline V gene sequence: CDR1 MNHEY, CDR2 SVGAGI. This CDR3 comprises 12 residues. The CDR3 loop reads CASTAGFYGYTF. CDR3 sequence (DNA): TGTGCCTCGACGGCGGGGTTCTATGGCTACACCTTC.

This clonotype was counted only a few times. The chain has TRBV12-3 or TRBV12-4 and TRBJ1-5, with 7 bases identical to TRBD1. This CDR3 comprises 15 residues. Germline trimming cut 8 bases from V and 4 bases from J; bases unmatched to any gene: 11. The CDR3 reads CASANPTGQNQPQHF. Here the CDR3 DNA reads TGTGCCAGCGCTAATCCGACAGGGCAAAATCAGCCCCAGCATTTT.

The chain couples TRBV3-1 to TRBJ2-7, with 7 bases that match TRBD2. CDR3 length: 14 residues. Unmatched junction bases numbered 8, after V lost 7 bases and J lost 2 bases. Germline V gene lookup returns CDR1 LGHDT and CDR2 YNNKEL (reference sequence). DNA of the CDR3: TGTGCCAGCAAATCTAGCGGTTCGACCTACGAGCAGTACTTC. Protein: CASKSSGSTYEQYF.

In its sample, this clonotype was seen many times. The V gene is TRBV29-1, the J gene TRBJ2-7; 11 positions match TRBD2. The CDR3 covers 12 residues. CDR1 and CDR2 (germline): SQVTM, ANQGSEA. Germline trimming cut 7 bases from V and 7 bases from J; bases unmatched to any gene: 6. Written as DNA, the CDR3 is TGCAGCGCAACTAGCGGGAGTTGGGAGCAGTACTTC. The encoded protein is CSATSGSWEQYF.

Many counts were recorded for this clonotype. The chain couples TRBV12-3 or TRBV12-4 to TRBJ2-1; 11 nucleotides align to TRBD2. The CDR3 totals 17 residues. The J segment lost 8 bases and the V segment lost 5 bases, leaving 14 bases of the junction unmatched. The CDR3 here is CASSPRASTSGRHEQFF. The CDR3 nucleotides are TGTGCCAGCAGTCCCCGGGCCTCAACTAGCGGGAGACATGAGCAGTTCTTC.

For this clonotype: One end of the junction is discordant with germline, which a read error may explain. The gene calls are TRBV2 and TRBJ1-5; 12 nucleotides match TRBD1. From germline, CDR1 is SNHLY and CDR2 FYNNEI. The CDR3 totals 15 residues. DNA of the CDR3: TGTGCCAGCACCGGGGACAGGGGGCGCAGTCAGCGCCAGCATTTT. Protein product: CASTGDRGRSQRQHF.

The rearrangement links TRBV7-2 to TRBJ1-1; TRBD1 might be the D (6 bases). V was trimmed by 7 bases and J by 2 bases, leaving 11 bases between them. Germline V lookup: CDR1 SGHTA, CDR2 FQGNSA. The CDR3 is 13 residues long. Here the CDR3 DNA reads TGTGCCAGCACCAAGGACAGTAACACTGAAGCTTTCTTT. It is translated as CASTKDSNTEAFF.

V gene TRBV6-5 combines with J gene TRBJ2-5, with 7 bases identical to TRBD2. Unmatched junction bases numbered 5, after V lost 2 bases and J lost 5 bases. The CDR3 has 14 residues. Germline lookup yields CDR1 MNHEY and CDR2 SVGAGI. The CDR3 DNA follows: TGTGCCAGCAGTTACGAGCAGGGAGGGGAGACCCAGTACTTC. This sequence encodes CASSYEQGGETQYF.

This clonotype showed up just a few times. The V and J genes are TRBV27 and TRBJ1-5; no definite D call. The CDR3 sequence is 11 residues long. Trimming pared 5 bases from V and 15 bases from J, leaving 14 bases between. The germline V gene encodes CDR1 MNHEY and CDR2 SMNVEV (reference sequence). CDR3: CASSLPGHRHF. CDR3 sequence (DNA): TGTGCCAGCAGTCTTCCGGGTCACCGGCATTTT.

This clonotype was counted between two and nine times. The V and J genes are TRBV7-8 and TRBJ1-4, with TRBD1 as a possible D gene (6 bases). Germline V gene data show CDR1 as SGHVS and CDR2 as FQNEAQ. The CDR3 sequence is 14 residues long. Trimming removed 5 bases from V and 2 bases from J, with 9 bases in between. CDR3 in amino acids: CASSRGRTNEKLFF. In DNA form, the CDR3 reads TGTGCCAGCAGCCGGGGGCGGACTAATGAAAAACTGTTTTTT.

The CDR3 sequence is CASSVQQGALGITEAFF. The DNA of the CDR3 is TGTGCCAGCAGCGTACAACAGGGAGCACTTGGAATTACTGAAGCTTTCTTT. V usage is TRBV9 and J usage is TRBJ1-1; possibly TRBD1 for D (6 bases). Trimming took off 1 base at V and 5 bases at J, with 21 bases between the two ends. The CDR3 totals 17 residues. CDR1 and CDR2 from the germline V gene are SGDLS and YYNGEE.

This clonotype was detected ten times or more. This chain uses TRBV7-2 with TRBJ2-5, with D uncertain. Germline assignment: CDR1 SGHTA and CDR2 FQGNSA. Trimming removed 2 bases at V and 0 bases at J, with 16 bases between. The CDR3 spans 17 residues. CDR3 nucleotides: TGTGCCAGCAGCTTAATAGGACGGACCAAGTACCAAGAGACCCAGTACTTC. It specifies CASSLIGRTKYQETQYF.

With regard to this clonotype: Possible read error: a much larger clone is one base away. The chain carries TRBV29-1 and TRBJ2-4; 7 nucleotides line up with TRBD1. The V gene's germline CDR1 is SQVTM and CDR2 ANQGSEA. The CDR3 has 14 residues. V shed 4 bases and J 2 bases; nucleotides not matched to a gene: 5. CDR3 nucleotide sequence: TGCAGCGTTGCGTCAGGGGGACCCAAAAACATTCAGTACTTC. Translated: CSVASGGPKNIQYF.